The T cell receptor (beta chain) under discussion was sequenced for a study of blood T cell repertoires in COVID-19. Across the whole study: Some COVID-19 samples were acute and others convalescent; all came from the United States, Italy and Spain. From T cells, B-cell-depleted T cells, or PBMCs came the material, which was cDNA or gDNA.

V was cut by 6 bases and J by 0 bases, with 9 bases left in between. Per the germline V gene, CDR1 is LGHDT and CDR2 is YNNKEL (reference sequence). The CDR3 is 14 residues long. Original processing notes: Reference gene primer amplification yielded estimated nucleated cell counts. Some clones are missing from TCRdb's copy, which holds only in-frame ones; the method was immunoSEQ multiplex PCR. The V and J calls and clone size come from that table; D and trimming were worked out from the DNA. The sample holds some 150,000 clones; around 83% are singletons and the top ten take around 1%. This receptor was obtained from a man aged 40-49 years with acute or convalescent COVID-19. The sample consisted of peripheral blood. The chain has TRBV3-1 (or the pseudogene TRBV3-2) and TRBJ2-1; D possibly corresponds to TRBD2 (6 bases). The CDR3 loop reads CASRRGSSYNEQFF. The CDR3 bases are TGTGCCAGCAGACGGGGGAGCTCCTACAATGAGCAGTTCTTC.